This T cell receptor beta chain was sequenced for a study of blood T cells in healthy people across ages. This CDR3 comprises 12 residues. Germline loops: CDR1 MNHEY, CDR2 SMNVEV (reference sequence). V was clipped by 7 bases and J by 3 bases, with 7 bases between them. This clonotype came up many times. A sample-barcoded 5' primer and a J-beta primer mix were used in a second PCR of about 7 to 12 cycles. TCRdb reprocessed the 5' RACE reads with MiXCR, giving one entry per CDR3 protein. The sample yields fewer than 800,000 distinct CDR3 sequences, about a third seen once. The clonotype originates from an elderly woman in good health. Specimen: blood. This chain connects TRBV27 to TRBJ2-1; the D gene is possibly TRBD1 (5 bases). The CDR3 region has the DNA TGTGCCAGCAAGCAGGGCTACAATGAGCAGTTCTTC. It yields the protein CASKQGYNEQFF.